These T cell receptor beta chains were read from a single sample in a study of cytomegalovirus exposure and HLA in healthy donors. Method: immunoSEQ multiplex PCR; TCRdb's copy keeps in-frame clones and lacks some. Of some 190,000 clones listed, more than 75% were seen once; the top ten hold roughly 1.4%. Sequenced: PBMCs. These TCRs come from a woman between 50 and 59 years old in good health and CMV-seronegative. Each CDR3 is given with its conserved first and last residue. Fields, in order: D gene, J gene, V gene, clone size, CDR3 protein, CDR3 DNA. A D gene is named only where the DNA matches it firmly. Clone size, where shown, is once, few, many, or a class for clones that have expanded.

>-|TRBJ1-6|TRBV19|-
CASREEGSYNSPLHF
TGTGCCAGTAGAGAAGAGGGATCCTATAATTCACCCCTCCACTTT
>-|TRBJ2-2|TRBV7-2|-
CASSLEHTGELFF
TGTGCCAGCAGCTTAGAGCACACCGGGGAGCTGTTTTTT
>-|TRBJ2-2|TRBV4-1|-
CASSQPSARIGELFF
TGCGCCAGCAGCCAGCCCAGTGCTAGGATCGGGGAGCTGTTTTTT
>-|TRBJ1-2|TRBV30|-
CAWSRRWGDYGYTF
TGTGCCTGGAGTCGTCGGTGGGGGGACTATGGCTACACCTTC
>-|TRBJ1-1|TRBV6-1|-
CASTGQGNTEAFF
TGTGCCAGCACCGGACAAGGGAACACTGAAGCTTTCTTT
>TRBD1|TRBJ2-1|TRBV7-9|few
CASSFFRTGRNEQFF
TGTGCCAGCAGCTTTTTTCGGACAGGGAGGAATGAGCAGTTCTTC
>TRBD1|TRBJ2-7|TRBV2|few
CASSQTGGDNYEQYF
TGTGCCAGCAGCCAAACAGGGGGCGACAACTACGAGCAGTACTTC
>-|TRBJ1-4|TRBV7-9|-
CSSSPGYEKLFF
TGTTCCAGCAGCCCTGGCTATGAAAAACTGTTTTTT
>-|TRBJ2-7|TRBV20-1|-
CSASRLEQYF
TGCAGTGCTTCTCGACTGGAGCAGTACTTC
>-|TRBJ2-1|TRBV7-2|-
CASSLAPWRGRGSNEQFF
TGTGCCAGCAGCTTAGCCCCCTGGAGGGGGCGCGGATCCAATGAGCAGTTCTTC
>-|TRBJ2-5|TRBV9|once
CASSSRGSVYQETQYF
TGTGCCAGCAGCTCCCGAGGGAGCGTGTACCAAGAGACCCAGTACTTC
>-|TRBJ2-6|TRBV7-3|-
CASSLRWLCGANVLTF
TGTGCCAGCAGCTTAAGATGGCTCTGCGGGGCCAACGTCCTGACTTTC
>-|TRBJ2-1|TRBV5-1|once
CASSFMEDEQFF
TGCGCCAGCAGCTTTATGGAGGATGAGCAGTTCTTC
>-|TRBJ1-3|TRBV11-2|few
CASSLGGGSLSPGNTIYF
TGTGCCAGCAGCTTAGGTGGGGGGTCCCTCTCCCCTGGAAACACCATATATTTT
>-|TRBJ1-1|TRBV5-1|few
CASSLEGAGNTEAFF
TGCGCCAGCAGCTTGGAAGGGGCAGGGAACACTGAAGCTTTCTTT
>-|TRBJ2-2|TRBV11-3|-
CASSLVAGAGELFF
TGTGCCAGCAGCTTAGTAGCAGGGGCCGGGGAGCTGTTTTTT
>TRBD1|TRBJ1-5|TRBV28|-
CASSPGTGVNQPQHF
TGTGCCAGCAGCCCTGGGACAGGGGTCAATCAGCCCCAGCATTTT
>-|TRBJ2-5|TRBV10-3|-
CAIRLDGRGETQYF
TGTGCCATCAGGCTAGACGGGAGAGGGGAGACCCAGTACTTC
>TRBD1|TRBJ2-5|TRBV6-5|-
CASSYAGTGTQYF
TGTGCCAGCAGCTATGCCGGGACAGGGACCCAGTACTTC
>-|TRBJ2-5|TRBV5-1|-
CASSLQSAAKETQYF
TGCGCCAGCAGCTTGCAGTCGGCAGCGAAAGAGACCCAGTACTTC
>-|TRBJ2-1|TRBV9|-
CASSVSRRLSYNEQFF
TGTGCCAGCAGCGTATCCAGGCGTCTCTCCTACAATGAGCAGTTCTTC
>-|TRBJ1-4|TRBV7-9|-
CSSSLFPANQWTGGKLFF
TGTTCCAGCAGCTTATTTCCTGCAAATCAGTGGACGGGAGGAAAACTGTTTTTT
>-|TRBJ2-5|TRBV7-2|-
CASRPPGVGQETQYF
TGTGCCAGCAGACCCCCGGGGGTAGGGCAAGAGACCCAGTACTTC
>-|TRBJ1-2|TRBV7-8|-
CASSSRQANYGYTF
TGTGCCAGCAGCAGTAGACAGGCGAACTATGGCTACACCTTC
>-|TRBJ1-2|TRBV7-8|many
CASSLPQGATYGYTF
TGTGCCAGCAGCCTCCCACAGGGCGCCACATATGGCTACACCTTC
>-|TRBJ2-2|TRBV4-3|-
CASSYIRAGELFF
TGCGCCAGCAGTTACATTCGGGCCGGGGAGCTGTTTTTT
>-|TRBJ2-2|TRBV7-9|-
CASSAQGGTGELFF
TGTGCCAGCAGCGCTCAGGGTGGCACCGGGGAGCTGTTTTTT
>-|TRBJ1-2|TRBV7-9|-
CSSRFRFGYTF
TGTTCCAGCAGGTTTCGTTTTGGCTACACCTTC
>-|TRBJ1-6|TRBV2|-
CASSYSTRASPLHF
TGTGCCAGCAGCTATTCCACGAGGGCTTCACCCCTCCACTTT
>-|TRBJ2-5|TRBV7-8|once
CASSSSGNRETQYF
TGTGCCAGCAGCTCTTCGGGGAACCGAGAGACCCAGTACTTC
>TRBD2|TRBJ2-5|TRBV18|-
CASSPRLAGVQETQYF
TGTGCCAGCTCACCCAGACTAGCGGGAGTGCAAGAGACCCAGTACTTC
>TRBD2|TRBJ2-1|TRBV29-1|-
CSVVSGRAIEQFF
TGCAGCGTTGTCAGCGGGAGGGCTATTGAGCAGTTCTTC
>TRBD1|TRBJ1-2|TRBV28|-
CASSARGLPNYGYTF
TGTGCCAGCAGCGCCAGGGGGCTCCCAAACTATGGCTACACCTTC
>-|TRBJ2-3|TRBV9|-
CASSVGGGVNTDTQYF
TGTGCCAGCAGCGTAGGTGGCGGGGTTAACACAGATACGCAGTATTTT
>-|TRBJ2-5|TRBV6-1|once
CASSEGGAPRETQYF
TGTGCCAGCAGTGAGGGGGGGGCTCCCAGGGAGACCCAGTACTTC
>TRBD1|TRBJ1-3|TRBV13|-
CASSQGTGGAGNTIYF
TGTGCCAGCAGCCAAGGGACAGGGGGCGCTGGAAACACCATATATTTT
>-|TRBJ1-1|TRBV7-6|-
CASSQPTAEAFF
TGTGCCAGCAGCCAGCCGACAGCGGAAGCTTTCTTT
>TRBD1|TRBJ1-2|TRBV9|-
CASSARWSGGGYGYTF
TGTGCCAGCAGCGCGCGGTGGTCAGGGGGCGGCTATGGCTACACCTTC
>TRBD1|TRBJ2-7|TRBV4-1|-
CASSRQSGQGNQQYF
TGCGCCAGCAGCCGGCAATCCGGACAGGGAAATCAGCAGTACTTC
>-|TRBJ1-1|TRBV4-3|-
CASSLLRGLNTEAFF
TGCGCCAGCAGCCTACTTAGGGGATTGAACACTGAAGCTTTCTTT
>-|TRBJ2-3|TRBV9|-
CASSGWRGTDTQYF
TGTGCCAGCAGCGGCTGGCGGGGAACAGATACGCAGTATTTT
>-|TRBJ2-3|TRBV7-3|-
CASSPASGTDTQYF
TGTGCCAGCAGCCCCGCCTCGGGCACAGATACGCAGTATTTT
>-|TRBJ1-2|TRBV5-1|-
CANSGEGLRADGYTF
TGCGCCAACAGCGGGGAGGGTCTCCGGGCCGATGGCTACACCTTC
>TRBD2|TRBJ2-7|TRBV7-2|once
CASSPGLAGVDEQYF
TGTGCCAGCAGTCCCGGACTAGCGGGAGTCGACGAGCAGTACTTC
>TRBD1|TRBJ1-1|TRBV18|once
CASSPPTGENTEAFF
TGTGCCAGCTCACCACCTACAGGGGAGAACACTGAAGCTTTCTTT
>-|TRBJ1-4|TRBV7-2|once
CASSLDGQPNEKLFF
TGTGCCAGCAGCTTAGACGGACAGCCTAATGAAAAACTGTTTTTT
>-|TRBJ1-1|TRBV5-1|-
CASSSGGSGEAFF
TGCGCCAGCAGCTCTGGGGGCTCAGGTGAAGCTTTCTTT
>TRBD2|TRBJ2-3|TRBV9|-
CASSVTVWGSGGTDTQYF
TGTGCCAGCAGCGTAACGGTTTGGGGTAGCGGGGGAACAGATACGCAGTATTTT
>-|TRBJ2-2|TRBV7-3|-
CASSSLGAGTNTGELFF
TGTGCCAGCAGCTCCCTAGGAGCGGGCACGAACACCGGGGAGCTGTTTTTT
>-|TRBJ1-6|TRBV5-6|-
CASSRSGGGDNSPLHF
TGTGCCAGCAGCCGCTCCGGGGGGGGTGATAATTCACCCCTCCACTTT